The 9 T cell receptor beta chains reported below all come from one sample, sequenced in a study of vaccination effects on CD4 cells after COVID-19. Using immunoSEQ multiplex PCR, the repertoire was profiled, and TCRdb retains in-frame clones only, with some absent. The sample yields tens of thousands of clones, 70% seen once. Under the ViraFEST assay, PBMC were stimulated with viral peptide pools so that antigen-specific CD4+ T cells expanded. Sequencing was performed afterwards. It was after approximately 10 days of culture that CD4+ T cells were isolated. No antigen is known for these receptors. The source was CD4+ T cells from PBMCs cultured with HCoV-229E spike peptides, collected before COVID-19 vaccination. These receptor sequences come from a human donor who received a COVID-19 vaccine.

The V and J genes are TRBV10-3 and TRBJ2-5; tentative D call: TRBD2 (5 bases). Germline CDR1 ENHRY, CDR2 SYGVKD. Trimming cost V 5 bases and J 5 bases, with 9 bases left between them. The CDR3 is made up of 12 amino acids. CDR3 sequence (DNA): TGTGCCATCAGTAATTGGGAGGAGACCCAGTACTTC. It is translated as CAISNWEETQYF.

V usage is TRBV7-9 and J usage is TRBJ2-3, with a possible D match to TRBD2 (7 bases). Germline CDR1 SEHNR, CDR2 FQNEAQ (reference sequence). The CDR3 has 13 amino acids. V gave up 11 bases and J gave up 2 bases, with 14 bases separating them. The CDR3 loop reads CAGRGAATDTQYF. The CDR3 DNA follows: TGTGCCGGACGGGGGGCCGCCACAGATACGCAGTATTTT.

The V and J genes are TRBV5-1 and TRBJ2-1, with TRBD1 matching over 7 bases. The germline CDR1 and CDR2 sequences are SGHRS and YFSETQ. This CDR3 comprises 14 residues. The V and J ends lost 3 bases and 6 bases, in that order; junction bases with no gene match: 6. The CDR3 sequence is CASSWDSPINEQFF. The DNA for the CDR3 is TGCGCCAGCAGCTGGGACAGTCCGATCAATGAGCAGTTCTTC.

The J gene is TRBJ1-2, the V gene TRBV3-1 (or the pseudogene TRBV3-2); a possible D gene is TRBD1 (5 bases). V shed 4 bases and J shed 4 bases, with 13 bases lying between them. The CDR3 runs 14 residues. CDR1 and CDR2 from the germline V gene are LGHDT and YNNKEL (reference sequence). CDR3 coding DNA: TGTGCCAGCAGCCTAACTGACAGAATCTATGGCTACACCTTC. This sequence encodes CASSLTDRIYGYTF.

The CDR3 loop reads CASSLEAGVIDTQYF. DNA of the CDR3: TGTGCCAGCAGCTTGGAAGCGGGAGTAATAGATACGCAGTATTTT. The chain links TRBV5-4 to TRBJ2-3; 8 positions match TRBD2. There are 15 residues in the CDR3. V dropped 0 bases and J dropped 5; count of bases not matched to a gene: 5. In germline, CDR1 is SGHNT, CDR2 YYREEE (reference sequence).

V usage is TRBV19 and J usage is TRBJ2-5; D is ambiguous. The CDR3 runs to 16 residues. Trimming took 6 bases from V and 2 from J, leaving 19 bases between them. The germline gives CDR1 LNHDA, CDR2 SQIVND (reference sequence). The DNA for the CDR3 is TGTGCCAGTAGCCACATCGGGCGATCCACGCAAGAGACCCAGTACTTC. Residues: CASSHIGRSTQETQYF.

CDR3: CASSRVLAGGDTQYF. In nucleotides, the CDR3 is TGTGCCAGTAGCCGGGTACTGGCTGGAGGAGATACGCAGTATTTT. The chain joins TRBV19 to TRBJ2-3, with D perhaps matching TRBD2 (5 bases). Germline values: CDR1 LNHDA, CDR2 SQIVND (reference sequence). Trimming cost V 6 bases and J 5 bases, with 18 bases left between them. This CDR3 is 15 amino acids long.

Here the CDR3 reads CASSFLENTEAFF. DNA for the CDR3: TGTGCCAGCAGCTTTCTAGAAAACACTGAAGCTTTCTTT. The chain is built from TRBV7-9 and TRBJ1-1; D not certain. Germline V gene sequence: CDR1 SEHNR, CDR2 FQNEAQ (reference sequence). This CDR3 has 13 residues. V lost 3 bases and J 2 bases, leaving 7 bases between the germline ends.

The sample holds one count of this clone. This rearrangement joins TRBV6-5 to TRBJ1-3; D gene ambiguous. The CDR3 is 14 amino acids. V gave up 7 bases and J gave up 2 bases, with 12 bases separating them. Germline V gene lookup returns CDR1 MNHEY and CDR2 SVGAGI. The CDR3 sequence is CASNRAGPGNTIYF. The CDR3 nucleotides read TGTGCCAGCAACCGGGCCGGCCCTGGAAACACCATATATTTT.